This paragraph reports one TCR beta chain. These data come from a study of blood T cell repertoires in COVID-19. Looking at the study overall: Material from acute and convalescent COVID-19 was sourced from the United States, Italy and Spain. Sample material is recorded as cDNA or gDNA derived from T cells, B-cell-depleted T cells, or PBMCs.

As handled by the study authors: How many nucleated cells were present was estimated from reference gene primer amplification. The data were produced by immunoSEQ multiplex PCR, yet TCRdb's version contains in-frame clones alone and is incomplete. V, J and clone size derive from that table, while D and trimming were established from the DNA sequence. The table lists approximately 160,000 clones, more than 85% of them singletons, with around 2% in the top ten. This TCR came from a woman aged 55-69 years with COVID-19, enrolled during active disease. The sequenced sample consisted of peripheral blood.

CDR3 bases: TGCGCCAGCGCCATCGGGGGGGCCTCCTACAATGAGCAGTTCTTC. This sequence encodes CASAIGGASYNEQFF. The rearrangement links TRBV5-1 to TRBJ2-1; 8 bases line up with TRBD2. This CDR3 spans 15 amino acids. The V and J ends lost 7 bases and 0 bases, in that order; junction bases with no gene match: 6. Per germline, CDR1 SGHRS and CDR2 YFSETQ.